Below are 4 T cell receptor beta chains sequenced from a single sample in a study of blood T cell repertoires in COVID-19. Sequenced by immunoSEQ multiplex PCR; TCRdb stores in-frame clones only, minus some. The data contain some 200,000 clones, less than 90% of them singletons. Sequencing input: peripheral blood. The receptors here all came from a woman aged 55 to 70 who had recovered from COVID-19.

CDR3 residues: CASSLRGGAETQYF. The CDR3 coding sequence is TGTGCCAGCAGCTTACGAGGGGGCGCCGAGACCCAGTACTTC. The gene calls are TRBV7-9 and TRBJ2-5; 7 bases fit TRBD1. The CDR3 contains 14 residues. The V and J ends lost 2 bases and 5 bases, in that order; junction bases with no gene match: 5. The germline V gene encodes CDR1 SEHNR and CDR2 FQNEAQ (reference sequence).

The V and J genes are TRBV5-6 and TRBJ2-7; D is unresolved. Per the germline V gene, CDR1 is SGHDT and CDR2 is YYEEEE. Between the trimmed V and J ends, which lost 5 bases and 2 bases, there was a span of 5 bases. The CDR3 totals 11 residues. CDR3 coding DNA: TGTGCCAGCAGTCTTGCCTACGAGCAGTACTTC. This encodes CASSLAYEQYF.

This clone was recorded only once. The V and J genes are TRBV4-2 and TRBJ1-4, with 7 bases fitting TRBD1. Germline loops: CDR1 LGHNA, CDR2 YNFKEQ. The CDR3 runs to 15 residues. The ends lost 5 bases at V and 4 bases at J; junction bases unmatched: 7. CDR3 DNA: TGTGCCAGCAGCTACGGACAGGCCTTTAATGAAAAACTGTTTTTT. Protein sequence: CASSYGQAFNEKLFF.

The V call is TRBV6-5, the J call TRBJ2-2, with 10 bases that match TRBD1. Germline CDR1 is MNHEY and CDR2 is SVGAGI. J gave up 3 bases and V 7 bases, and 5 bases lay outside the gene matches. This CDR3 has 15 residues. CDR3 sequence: CASTLTGGYTGELFF. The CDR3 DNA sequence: TGTGCCAGCACTCTGACAGGGGGCTACACCGGGGAGCTGTTTTTT.